This T cell receptor beta chain was sequenced in a study of blood T cell repertoires in COVID-19. This clone appeared a few times. This table comes from immunoSEQ multiplex PCR, and its TCRdb copy is limited to in-frame clones, with some not included. The sample includes fewer than 250,000 clones, 84% of them seen just once. V was pared by 7 bases and J by 6 bases, with 14 bases of the junction left unmatched. The length of the CDR3 is 16 residues. From germline, CDR1 is MNHNY and CDR2 SVGAGI (reference sequence). The clonotype comes from a woman aged 25 to 39 who had recovered from COVID-19. The V call is TRBV6-6, the J call TRBJ2-3; TRBD2 aligns across 9 bases. The sequenced sample consisted of PBMCs or T cells enriched from blood (not recorded which). The CDR3 loop is CASTKGAGGPMDTQYF. In DNA form, the CDR3 reads TGTGCCAGCACCAAGGGGGCGGGAGGGCCGATGGATACGCAGTATTTT.